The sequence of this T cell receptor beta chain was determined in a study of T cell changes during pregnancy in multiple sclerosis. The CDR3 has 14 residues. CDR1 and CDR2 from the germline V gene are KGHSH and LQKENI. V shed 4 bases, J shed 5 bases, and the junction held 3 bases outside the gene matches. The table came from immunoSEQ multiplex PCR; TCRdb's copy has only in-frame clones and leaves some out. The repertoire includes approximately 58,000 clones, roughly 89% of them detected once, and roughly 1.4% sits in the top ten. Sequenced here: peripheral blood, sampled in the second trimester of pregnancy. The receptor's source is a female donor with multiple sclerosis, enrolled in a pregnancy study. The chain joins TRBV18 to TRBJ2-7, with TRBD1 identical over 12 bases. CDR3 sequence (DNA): TGTGCCAGCTCACAGGGACAGGGGGCTCACGAGCAGTACTTC. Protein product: CASSQGQGAHEQYF. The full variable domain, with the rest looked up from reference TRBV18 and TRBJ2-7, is NAGVMQNPRHLVRRRGQEARLRCSPMKGHSHVYWYRQLPEEGLKFMVYLQKENIIDESGMPKERFSAEFPKEGPSILRIQQVVRGDSAAYFCASSQGQGAHEQYFGPGTRLTVT.